The clone carrying this T cell receptor (beta chain) was detected a few times. The entry originates in a study of T cell responses to AZD1222 COVID-19 vaccine. The CDR3 consists of 14 residues. Per germline, CDR1 KGHSH and CDR2 LQKENI. V lost 4 bases, J lost 8 bases, and 10 bases stayed unmatched. Sequencing was performed with immunoSEQ multiplex PCR; in TCRdb, only in-frame clones are kept and a portion is missing. The sample consists of fewer than 100,000 clones, around 85% of them appearing once. Second-dose timings of about 4 or about 12 weeks were pooled. The sequences come from peripheral blood, collected 28 days after the second AZD1222 dose. The chain is built from TRBV18 and TRBJ1-2; TRBD1 matches at 7 bases. The sequence was collected from an adult who received the AZD1222 COVID-19 vaccine. CDR3 sequence reads: CASSRPQQGSGYTF. The CDR3 nucleotides read TGTGCCAGCTCACGACCACAACAGGGGAGCGGCTACACCTTC.